This TCR beta chain emerged from a study of T cell responses to AZD1222 COVID-19 vaccine. Only in-frame clones appear in the TCRdb table, and some are missing; sequencing was by immunoSEQ multiplex PCR. The sample shows about 84,000 clones, roughly 88% of them seen only once. This CDR3 has 16 amino acids. V was pared by 1 base and J by 6 bases, with 9 bases of the junction left unmatched. Germline CDR1 LGHDT, CDR2 YNNKEL (reference sequence). The receptor comes from an adult who received the AZD1222 COVID-19 vaccine. The chain joins TRBV3-1 (or the pseudogene TRBV3-2) to TRBJ2-1, with 7 bases identical to TRBD2. The source material was peripheral blood, sampled 28 days after the second AZD1222 dose. CDR3 in amino acids: CASSQVPRGNGNEQFF. CDR3 in DNA: TGTGCCAGCAGCCAAGTGCCGCGGGGGAATGGCAATGAGCAGTTCTTC.